The 8 T cell receptor beta chains given below trace back to one sample, sequenced in a study of human T cells and chemical hapten exposure. Described time point: patch test 2, 6 weeks after DPC sensitization. Treatment denoted: therapeutic diphenylcyclopropenone sensitization with weekly scalp DPC. Via MiXCR, TCRdb re-called the RACE reads, giving one row per CDR3 protein. The sample lists about 96,000 distinct CDR3 sequences, 7.5% to 10% occurring once. Sequenced material: whole blood, taken in connection with sensitization to the hapten diphenylcyclopropenone (DPC). All receptors derive from a woman aged 40 to 50 with alopecia areata. Some clones in this sample may be carry-over from other donors' samples.

This clonotype was detected only a few times. CDR3 protein: CASSLGDRVAYEQYF. CDR3 nucleotides: TGTGCCAGCAGCTTAGGAGACAGGGTAGCCTACGAGCAGTACTTC. The chain carries TRBV7-2 and TRBJ2-7, with TRBD1 identical over 7 bases. With 1 base clipped from V and 2 bases from J, the junction kept 5 bases outside the gene matches. Germline CDR1 SGHTA, CDR2 FQGNSA. CDR3 size: 15 residues. Full variable domain (rest looked up from reference TRBV7-2 and TRBJ2-7): GAGVSQSPSNKVTEKGKDVELRCDPISGHTALYWYRQSLGQGLEFLIYFQGNSAPDKSGLPSDRFSAERTGGSVSTLTIQRTQQEDSAVYLCASSLGDRVAYEQYFGPGTRLTVT.

This clonotype came up many times. The CDR3 loop is CASSLDRGQHNEQFF. The CDR3 DNA is TGTGCCAGCAGCTTAGATCGAGGGCAGCACAATGAGCAGTTCTTC. The V call is TRBV11-2, the J call TRBJ2-1, with a tentative D call TRBD2 (5 bases). The CDR3 runs 15 residues. V was clipped by 0 bases and J by 5 bases, with 11 bases between them. CDR1 is SGHAT, CDR2 FQNNGV, per germline.

A few counts support this clonotype. The rearrangement joins TRBV7-2 to TRBJ2-7; 8 nucleotides match TRBD2. CDR3 length: 14 amino acids. V was pared by 5 bases and J by 0 bases, with 3 bases of the junction left unmatched. CDR1 is SGHTA, CDR2 FQGNSA, per germline. This CDR3 reads CASSQREFSYEQYF. In DNA, the CDR3 is TGTGCCAGCAGCCAGCGGGAGTTCTCCTACGAGCAGTACTTC.

This clonotype was seen more than once but under ten times. This rearrangement joins TRBV10-3 to TRBJ2-1; 8 bases line up with TRBD2. Germline-derived CDR1 and CDR2 are ENHRY and SYGVKD. The V gene end was trimmed by 6 bases and the J gene end by 8 bases; junction bases not matched to a gene: 21. This CDR3 is 18 amino acids long. The CDR3 sequence: CAIRRLEVAGKRADEQFF. In DNA, the CDR3 is TGTGCCATCAGACGACTGGAGGTAGCGGGGAAGAGGGCGGATGAGCAGTTCTTC.

The rearrangement links TRBV12-5 to TRBJ1-1, with TRBD1 matching 10 bases. This CDR3 is 14 amino acids long. Germline V gives CDR1 LGHNT, CDR2 FRNRAP. V was clipped by 1 base and J by 8 bases; unmatched bases: 4. CDR3 in amino acids: CASGLAPTGGEAFF. The CDR3 DNA sequence: TGTGCTAGTGGTTTGGCGCCGACAGGGGGCGAAGCTTTCTTT.

This clonotype was recorded many times. CDR3 region: CASSPQARTGLNTEAFF. The CDR3 DNA follows: TGTGCCAGCTCACCACAAGCCCGGACAGGGTTGAACACTGAAGCTTTCTTT. The rearrangement links TRBV18 to TRBJ1-1, with TRBD1 matching 8 bases. Trimming at V came to 1 base and at J to 0 bases, leaving 7 bases not matched to a gene. The CDR3 is 17 residues long. Germline V CDR1 and CDR2: KGHSH, LQKENI.

This clonotype appeared a few times. The rearrangement joins TRBV5-4 to TRBJ1-1, with 7 positions matching TRBD1. Looked up from germline, CDR1 is SGHNT and CDR2 is YYREEE (reference sequence). CDR3 length equals 12 residues. The junction had 4 bases not matched to a gene; V was cut back by 0 bases and J by 11 bases. The CDR3 region has the DNA TGTGCCAGCAGCTTGGGACAGGGTATCGCTTTCTTT. The encoded protein is CASSLGQGIAFF.

This clonotype came up a few times. This sequence joins TRBV7-2 and TRBJ1-2; maybe TRBD1 (6 bases). V lost 4 bases and J lost 5, with 29 bases in between. Germline V gives CDR1 SGHTA, CDR2 FQGNSA. CDR3 length equals 19 residues. The CDR3 loop reads CASSSSLGRGALSPYGYTF. CDR3 nucleotide sequence: TGTGCCAGCAGCTCCAGCTTGGGCCGGGGGGCGCTGAGCCCGTATGGCTACACCTTC.